A selection of T cell receptor beta chains follows, all from one sample in a study of blood T cell repertoires in COVID-19. Assay used: immunoSEQ multiplex PCR; TCRdb lists only in-frame clones, some missing. The top ten hold about 4.9% of the sample, which has about 190,000 clones, roughly 80% seen once. The source material was peripheral blood. All receptors derive from a woman between 25 and 40 years old with acute or convalescent COVID-19. Both conserved end residues are part of each CDR3. The order of the fields is clone size, D gene, V gene, J gene, CDR3 DNA, CDR3 protein. D genes are given only for firm matches. The listing skips clone size in some rows; elsewhere it reads once, few, many or a size class.

-	TRBD1	TRBV20-1	TRBJ1-6	TGCAGTGCTAGGGACGATTACAGGGGCGGCTTT	CSARDDYRGGF
once	TRBD1	TRBV7-9	TRBJ2-7	TGTGCCAGCAGCGGGGACAGATTGGTCTACGAGCAGTACTTC	CASSGDRLVYEQYF
-	TRBD2	TRBV28	TRBJ2-1	TGTGCCAGCAGTGTGGGACCGCCCCGGGGGGATGAGCAGTTCTTC	CASSVGPPRGDEQFF
-	TRBD1	TRBV6-2/TRBV6-3	TRBJ1-4	TGTGCCAGCAGCCGGACAGGGGGAGAGGAAAAACTGTTTTTT	CASSRTGGEEKLFF
-	TRBD2	TRBV13	TRBJ2-4	TGTGCCAGCAGCTTGGGAGGGCCGGCCAAAAACATTCAGTACTTC	CASSLGGPAKNIQYF
-	-	TRBV7-2	TRBJ1-3	TGTGCCAGCAGCTTGAACACAGGGCTAACCGGAAACACCATATATTTT	CASSLNTGLTGNTIYF
-	TRBD1	TRBV2	TRBJ1-1	TGTGCCAGCACCTTCGGACAGGGAAACACTGAAGCTTTCTTT	CASTFGQGNTEAFF
-	TRBD2	TRBV4-3	TRBJ2-3	TGCGCCAGCAGCCTGATAGCGGGGGGGAACACAGATACGCAGTATTTT	CASSLIAGGNTDTQYF
-	TRBD1	TRBV5-1	TRBJ2-1	TGCGCCAGCAGTTTAAGGGACAGACGGGAATATGAGCAGTTCTTC	CASSLRDRREYEQFF
-	TRBD1	TRBV2	TRBJ1-5	TGTGCCAGCAGTGAACAGGGACAGGCCCAGCATTTT	CASSEQGQAQHF
-	-	TRBV7-9	TRBJ1-4	TGTGCCAGCAGCTTAGTACCAGATGCAACTAATGAAAAACTGTTTTTT	CASSLVPDATNEKLFF
once	TRBD2	TRBV19	TRBJ2-1	TGTGCCAGTAGTGTGGGGACTAGCGGTACCTACAATGAGCAGTTCTTC	CASSVGTSGTYNEQFF
-	TRBD1	TRBV5-1	TRBJ1-1	TGCGCCAGCAGCAACCGGACAGGGACCAACACTGAAGCTTTCTTT	CASSNRTGTNTEAFF
few	TRBD2	TRBV4-3	TRBJ2-7	TGCGCCAGCAGCCAAGATCGGCTAGCGGGAGCTTACGAGCAGTACTTC	CASSQDRLAGAYEQYF
few	TRBD2	TRBV11-3	TRBJ2-1	TGTGCCAGCAGCTTGGGAGCGGGGGGCTCCTACAATGAGCAGTTCTTC	CASSLGAGGSYNEQFF
-	TRBD1	TRBV18	TRBJ2-7	TGTGCCAGCTCACCACGGACAGGGGCCACCTACGAGCAGTACTTC	CASSPRTGATYEQYF
-	-	TRBV4-1	TRBJ1-4	TGCGCCAGCAGCCCGGGGGGGGCGGAAAAACTGTTTTTT	CASSPGGAEKLFF
few	TRBD2	TRBV7-9	TRBJ2-1	TGTGCCAGCAGCTACCAAGCGGGACGATCCTACAATGAGCAGTTCTTC	CASSYQAGRSYNEQFF
-	TRBD1	TRBV24-1	TRBJ1-5	TGTGCCACCAGTGATTCAGGGGGCAGGAGTCAGCCCCAGCATTTT	CATSDSGGRSQPQHF
-	TRBD2	TRBV5-1	TRBJ2-7	TGCGCCAGCAGCTTGGCCGGGACTAGGCTCACCTACGAGCAGTACTTC	CASSLAGTRLTYEQYF
-	-	TRBV12-3/TRBV12-4	TRBJ1-2	TGTGCCAGCAGTGAGGGACTCTATGGCTACACCTTC	CASSEGLYGYTF
-	TRBD1	TRBV6-5	TRBJ1-2	TGTGCCAGCAACTCACAGGGGGGGAACTATGGCTACACCTTC	CASNSQGGNYGYTF
few	TRBD2	TRBV6-1	TRBJ2-5	TGTGCCAGCAGTGAAGTATTGAGCGGGGCAATCCAAGAGACCCAGTACTTC	CASSEVLSGAIQETQYF
-	TRBD2	TRBV4-1	TRBJ2-7	TGCGCCAGCAGCCAAGATGTAGCGGGTATTCCCTACTCCGAGCAGTACTTC	CASSQDVAGIPYSEQYF
-	-	TRBV11-3	TRBJ2-3	TGTGCCAGCAGCTTAGGCCTTCGGGGTATAACAGATACGCAGTATTTT	CASSLGLRGITDTQYF
-	-	TRBV28	TRBJ2-2	TGTGCCAGCAGCCCGACTGAACCCGGGGAGCTGTTTTTT	CASSPTEPGELFF
-	TRBD1	TRBV5-1	TRBJ1-6	TGCGCCAGCAGCCTCGGGACAGGGAACAATTCACCCCTCCACTTT	CASSLGTGNNSPLHF
-	-	TRBV14	TRBJ1-2	TGTGCCAGCAGCCAAGAATGGGGGCTAGGTGATGGCTACACCTTC	CASSQEWGLGDGYTF
-	TRBD1	TRBV11-2	TRBJ1-1	TGTGCCAGCAGCCAAGACAGGGGAAATATTAACACTGAAGCTTTCTTT	CASSQDRGNINTEAFF
once	-	TRBV30	TRBJ2-5	TGTGCCTGGAGTCCTAGCTGGGAGACCCAGTACTTC	CAWSPSWETQYF
-	-	TRBV28	TRBJ2-7	TGTGCCAGCAGTTTGGCAGGACTTAGCTACGAGCAGTACTTC	CASSLAGLSYEQYF
-	-	TRBV18	TRBJ2-5	TGTGCCAGCTCACCCGCCACTAGATTTGGAGAGACCCAGTACTTC	CASSPATRFGETQYF
-	TRBD1	TRBV18	TRBJ2-3	TGTGCCAGCTCACCCCGGGACAGGGGGGTAGATACGCAGTATTTT	CASSPRDRGVDTQYF
-	-	TRBV6-5	TRBJ1-6	TGTGCCAGCAGGCCCGGGAGGAATAATTCACCCCTCCACTTT	CASRPGRNNSPLHF
-	-	TRBV7-7	TRBJ2-5	TGTGCTAGCAGCTTAGCGCTCGGGGGATCCCAAGAGACCCAGTACTTC	CASSLALGGSQETQYF
-	TRBD1	TRBV5-6	TRBJ2-3	TGTGCCAGCGGCGACAGGGTCCACACAGATACGCAGTATTTT	CASGDRVHTDTQYF
-	-	TRBV2	TRBJ1-2	TGTGCCAGCCAGACGAGGAGGTATGGCTACACCTTC	CASQTRRYGYTF
once	TRBD1	TRBV5-1	TRBJ1-4	TGCGCCAGCAGCTTGCAACCCGGGACAGGGGGTAGGATAAATGAAAAACTGTTTTTT	CASSLQPGTGGRINEKLFF
-	-	TRBV19	TRBJ1-1	TGTGCCAGTGGTCTACAGGGAGAGAACACTGAAGCTTTCTTT	CASGLQGENTEAFF
-	-	TRBV5-1	TRBJ2-1	TGCGCCAGCAGCTTAAGCGGTCGCTCCTACAATGAGCAGTTCTTC	CASSLSGRSYNEQFF
-	-	TRBV5-1	TRBJ1-3	TGCGCCAGCAGCTTGGCTCCAGGGGGAAACACCATATATTTT	CASSLAPGGNTIYF
-	-	TRBV30	TRBJ1-1	TGTGCCTGGAGTGTACAGGGAGTGGACACTGAAGCTTTCTTT	CAWSVQGVDTEAFF
few	-	TRBV5-4	TRBJ1-3	TGTGCCAGCAGCTTACGGGGAGGAGGAAACACCATATATTTT	CASSLRGGGNTIYF
-	-	TRBV27	TRBJ2-5	TGTGCCAGCAGTTTACGGGTTAGAGAGACCCAGTACTTC	CASSLRVRETQYF
-	TRBD1	TRBV14	TRBJ1-3	TGTGCCAGCAGCGCGGGACAGCCGATTCTTGTCAACACCATATATTTT	CASSAGQPILVNTIYF
-	TRBD1	TRBV5-5	TRBJ2-2	TGTGCCAGCAGCAACCGGGACAGGGACTATGCGAACACCGGGGAGCTGTTTTTT	CASSNRDRDYANTGELFF
-	-	TRBV29-1	TRBJ2-2	TGCAGCGTGGACAGTTCGAACACCGGGGAGCTGTTTTTT	CSVDSSNTGELFF
once	-	TRBV28	TRBJ2-2	TGTGCCAGCAGTTTATTCCCCCCCGGGACACGGTATGCCGGGGAGCTGTTTTTT	CASSLFPPGTRYAGELFF
-	-	TRBV6-5	TRBJ1-1	TGTGCCAGCAGGATAAGGACAGATTGGGATGCTTTCTTT	CASRIRTDWDAFF
-	-	TRBV28	TRBJ2-7	TGTGCCAGCAGTCCTCTTCGCGAGCAGTACTTC	CASSPLREQYF